This T cell receptor (beta chain) was profiled in a study of T cell responses to AZD1222 COVID-19 vaccine (dated by TCRdb to about 2021). Background for the entire study: AZD1222 recipients whose second dose came at about 4 weeks and those whose second dose came at about 12 weeks were combined into one group, since spike-specific TCR depth and breadth did not differ between the two schedules. Trial participants were enrolled by age into 18-55, 56-69 and 70-plus year subgroups, with roughly 150, 30 and 60 TCR-sequenced participants respectively. TCR sequencing was performed for 230 to 250 trial participants, of whom approximately 200 were given two doses of AZD1222 and some 26 were given two doses of MenACWY control vaccine. Results the study describes overall, beyond this receptor: Conclusions about previously exposed vaccinees were limited because only six AZD1222 recipients were SARS-CoV-2 seropositive at baseline. After two AZD1222 doses, spike-specific TCR breadth and depth were significantly higher than at day 0 and than in MenACWY recipients. Because no samples from the day 14 peak response were available, repertoires could be characterized only after the peak T cell response. CD4 TCRs associated with the vaccine covered the entire spike protein, and the dominant responses were in regions 160-218 and 743-854. The 56-69-year group was small, and its depth increase did not reach significance, likely because of low power. Participants were mostly white British and included more females than males, and it was suggested by the authors that clonal diversity may have been underestimated. Epitopes outside the regions mutated in the B.1.351 and B.1.1.7 variants were reportedly recognized by nearly half of the unique spike-specific TCRs.

The CDR3 regions of human TCRbeta chains were subjected to immunosequencing. The study's own analysis went as follows. Repertoire TCRs were checked for matches against a reference library of SARS-CoV-2-specific TCRs that had been generated using the MIRA antigen-specificity platform. Breadth was defined as the fraction of unique TCRs that were SARS-CoV-2-associated. Depth was defined as the fraction of total T cells that were SARS-CoV-2-associated. Each spike-specific TCR was assigned to its reactive spike region and to a CD4 or CD8 class using the MIRA data. Log10-transformed breadth and depth values were compared by one-way ANOVA with Sidak's multiple comparisons tests. TCRdb provides this immuneACCESS table in a form limited to in-frame rearrangements. Some clones are lacking; in checked studies, under half of them reflect an unresolved V gene, and why the rest are absent is not known. The V and J calls and clone size are taken from that table; D and trimming were inferred from the DNA. The sample table holds 45,000 to 70,000 clones, of which approximately 83% were seen once. Of the sample, approximately 16% is held by the ten largest clones.

Regarding this clone: Its cognate antigen has yet to be identified. No base quality information exists; no much larger clone differs at one position.

Per the publication, the time point label means: baseline before first vaccination. The vaccinee samples were drawn from two UK trials, COV001 and COV002, one of which was a single-blind randomized controlled phase 2/3 trial testing AZD1222 (ChAdOx1 nCoV-19) in healthy adults. Trial participant PBMC samples were collected at day 0 and day 28 after the second dose for TCRbeta chain sequencing. Trimming takes 2 bases from V and 0 bases from J, and the germline ends sit 11 bases apart. From the cysteine up to the phenylalanine, the CDR3 has a length of 15 residues. CDR3 DNA is the only sequence kept; it has 45 bases, read in frame from the first base. Sequences MNHNS (CDR1) and SASEGT (CDR2) are obtained from the germline V gene.

The material was peripheral blood, obtained on day 0 of AZD1222 vaccination. The chain uses TRBV6-1 and TRBJ2-7, and possibly TRBD1, on 5 matching bases. The receptor comes from an adult in good health. The CDR3 reads as follows: CASSELSDSSYEQYF. The nucleotide sequence is given as TGTGCCAGCAGTGAATTATCCGACAGCTCCTACGAGCAGTACTTC.